The source of this T cell receptor (beta chain) is a study of shared clonotypes between healthy human individuals. Study-level background: Researchers assigned three CD4 naive, three CD4 memory, two CD8 naive and one CD8 memory plate to each donor.

With regard to this clone: Antigen unknown.

Sequencing used immunoSEQ multiplex PCR; TCRdb keeps in-frame clones, though not all of them. The table lists 2,500,000 or so clones, over 85% of them singletons, with roughly 0.13% in the top ten. Study-level results: Tissue TCR repertoires likely differ from these blood-only repertoires.

V was cut by 0 bases and J by 6 bases, with 10 bases left in between. The V gene's germline CDR1 is SQVTM and CDR2 ANQGSEA. CDR3 length equals 13 residues. Sequenced sample: naive CD4+ T cells sorted from blood. Subset reported: CD45RA+ positively selected. The V call is TRBV29-1, the J call TRBJ2-3, with D uncertain. The origin of this receptor is a man younger than 35 in good health. CDR3 sequence: CSVEDPGRDTQYF. The CDR3 nucleotides read TGCAGCGTTGAAGATCCTGGGCGGGATACGCAGTATTTT.